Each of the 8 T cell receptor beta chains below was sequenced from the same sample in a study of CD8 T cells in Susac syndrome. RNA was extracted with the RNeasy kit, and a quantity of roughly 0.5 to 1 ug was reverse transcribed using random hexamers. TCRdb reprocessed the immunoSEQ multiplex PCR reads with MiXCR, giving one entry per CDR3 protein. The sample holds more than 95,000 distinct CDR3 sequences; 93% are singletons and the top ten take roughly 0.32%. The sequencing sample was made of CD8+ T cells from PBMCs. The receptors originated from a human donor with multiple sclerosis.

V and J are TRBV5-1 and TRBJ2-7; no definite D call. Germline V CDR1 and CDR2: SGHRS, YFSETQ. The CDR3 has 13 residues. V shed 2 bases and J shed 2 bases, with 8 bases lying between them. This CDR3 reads CASSFRNPYEQYF. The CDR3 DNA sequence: TGCGCCAGCAGCTTTAGGAACCCCTACGAGCAGTACTTC.

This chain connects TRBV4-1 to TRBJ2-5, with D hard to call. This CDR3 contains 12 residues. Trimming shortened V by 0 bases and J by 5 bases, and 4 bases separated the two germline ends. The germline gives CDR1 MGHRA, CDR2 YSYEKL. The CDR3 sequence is CASSQEGETQYF. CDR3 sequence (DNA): TGCGCCAGCAGCCAAGAAGGGGAGACCCAGTACTTC.

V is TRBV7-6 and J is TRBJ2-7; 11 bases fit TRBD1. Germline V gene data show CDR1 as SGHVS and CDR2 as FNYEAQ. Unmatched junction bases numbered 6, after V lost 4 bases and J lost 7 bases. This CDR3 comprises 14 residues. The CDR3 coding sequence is TGTGCCAGCAGCTACGGACAGGGGGCCGGGGAGCAGTACTTC. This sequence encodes CASSYGQGAGEQYF. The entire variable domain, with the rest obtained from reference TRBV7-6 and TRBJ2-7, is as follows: GAGVSQSPRYKVTKRGQDVALRCDPISGHVSLYWYRQALGQGPEFLTYFNYEAQQDKSGLPNDRFSAERPEGSISTLTIQRTEQRDSAMYRCASSYGQGAGEQYFGPGTRLTVT.

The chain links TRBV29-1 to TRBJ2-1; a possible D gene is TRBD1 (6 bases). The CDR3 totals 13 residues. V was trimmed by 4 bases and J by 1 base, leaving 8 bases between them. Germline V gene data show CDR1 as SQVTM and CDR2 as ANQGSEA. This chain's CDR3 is CSVAGTSYNEQFF. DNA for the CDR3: TGCAGCGTTGCTGGGACATCCTACAATGAGCAGTTCTTC.

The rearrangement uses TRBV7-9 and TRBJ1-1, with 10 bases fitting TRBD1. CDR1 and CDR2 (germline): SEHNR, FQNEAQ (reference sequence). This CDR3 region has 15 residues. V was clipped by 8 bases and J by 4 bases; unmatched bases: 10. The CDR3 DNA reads TGTGCCAGCTACTCTTCGGACAGGGGGTTCACTGAAGCTTTCTTT. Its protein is CASYSSDRGFTEAFF.

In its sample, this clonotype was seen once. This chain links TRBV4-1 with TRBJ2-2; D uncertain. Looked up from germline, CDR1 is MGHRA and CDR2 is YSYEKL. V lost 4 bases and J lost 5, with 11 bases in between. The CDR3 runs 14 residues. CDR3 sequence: CASSLFPETGELFF. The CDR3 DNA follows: TGCGCCAGCAGCCTATTTCCAGAAACCGGGGAGCTGTTTTTT.

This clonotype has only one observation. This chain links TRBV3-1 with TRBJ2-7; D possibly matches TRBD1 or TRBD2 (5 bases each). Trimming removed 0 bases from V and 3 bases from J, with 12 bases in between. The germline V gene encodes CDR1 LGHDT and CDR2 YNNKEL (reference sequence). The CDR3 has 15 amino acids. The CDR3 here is CASSQEPGPNYEQYF. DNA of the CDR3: TGTGCCAGCAGCCAAGAACCGGGGCCGAACTACGAGCAGTACTTC.

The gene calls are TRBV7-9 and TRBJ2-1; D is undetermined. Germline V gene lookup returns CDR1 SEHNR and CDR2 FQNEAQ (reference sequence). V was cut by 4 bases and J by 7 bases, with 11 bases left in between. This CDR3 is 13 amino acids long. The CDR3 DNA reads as TGTGCCAGCAGCTCGAGGCCGGCGAATGAGCAGTTCTTC. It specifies CASSSRPANEQFF.